The present TCR beta chain was sequenced within a study of blood T cell repertoires in COVID-19. This CDR3 is 14 amino acids long. With V trimmed by 3 bases and J by 9 bases, 5 bases remained unmatched. Germline loops: CDR1 LNHDA, CDR2 SQIVND (reference sequence). The participants were between about 18 and 90 years old and came from fewer than 25 US areas. Sequencing used immunoSEQ multiplex PCR; TCRdb keeps in-frame clones, though not all of them. The profile shows about 200,000 clones, roughly 82% of them singletons. Sequencing was carried out using PBMCs or T cells enriched from blood (not recorded which). The origin of this receptor is a middle-aged man who had recovered from COVID-19. This chain joins TRBV19 and TRBJ2-7, with TRBD2 matching 13 bases. Written as DNA, the CDR3 is TGTGCCAGTAGTATCGGACTAGCGGGAGCTGGGCAGTACTTC. It translates to CASSIGLAGAGQYF.